Each of the 22 T cell receptor beta chains below was sequenced from the same sample in a study of identical twins. TCRdb analysed the 5' RACE reads with MiXCR anew, one entry per CDR3 protein. The top ten clones hold roughly 2% of a sample with hundreds of thousands of distinct CDR3 sequences, over 5% of them seen once. The sample taken for sequencing was naive T cells sorted from blood. The source of these receptors is a young man in good health.

In this sample, this clonotype turned up many times. The genes are TRBV5-1 and TRBJ1-3; the match to TRBD1 covers 7 bases. The V segment lost 2 bases and the J segment 2 bases; nucleotides outside the gene matches: 7. Germline lookup yields CDR1 SGHRS and CDR2 YFSETQ. The CDR3 covers 16 residues. The CDR3 nucleotides are TGCGCCAGCAGCTTCAGTGGCCAGGGGGCTGGAAACACCATATATTTT. Its protein product is CASSFSGQGAGNTIYF.

This chain joins TRBV19 and TRBJ2-1, with D perhaps TRBD1 or TRBD2 (5 bases each). Between the trimmed V and J ends, which lost 4 bases and 9 bases, there was a span of 16 bases. Germline V lookup: CDR1 LNHDA, CDR2 SQIVND (reference sequence). The CDR3 sequence is 14 residues long. CDR3 sequence reads: CASSTRAPRGEQFF. The CDR3 coding sequence is TGTGCCAGTAGTACCCGGGCCCCGAGGGGTGAGCAGTTCTTC. Together with reference TRBV19 and TRBJ2-1, the CDR3 gives the full variable domain: DGGITQSPKYLFRKEGQNVTLSCEQNLNHDAMYWYRQDPGQGLRLIYYSQIVNDFQKGDIAEGYSVSREKKESFPLTVTSAQKNPTAFYLCASSTRAPRGEQFFGPGTRLTVL.

The V gene is TRBV5-4, the J gene TRBJ2-2; 9 positions agree with TRBD2. The germline V gene has CDR1 SGHNT and CDR2 YYREEE (reference sequence). Germline trimming cut 3 bases from V and 1 base from J; bases unmatched to any gene: 4. The CDR3 is 16 amino acids. Here the CDR3 reads CASSSGLAKNTGELFF. CDR3 DNA sequence: TGTGCCAGCAGCTCCGGACTAGCGAAGAACACCGGGGAGCTGTTTTTT.

This clonotype appeared many times. This chain uses TRBV20-1 with TRBJ2-1; D unresolved. CDR1 and CDR2 (germline): DFQATT, SNEGSKA (reference sequence). This CDR3 is built from 12 residues. Trimming shortened V by 7 bases and J by 6 bases, and 13 bases separated the two germline ends. The CDR3 sequence is CSVRAMVNEQFF. CDR3 bases: TGCAGTGTTCGCGCGATGGTCAATGAGCAGTTCTTC.

This clonotype was seen at least ten times. The rearrangement uses TRBV27 and TRBJ2-1; D is uncertain. The germline V gene has CDR1 MNHEY and CDR2 SMNVEV (reference sequence). The CDR3 runs 13 residues. The germline V and J ends were trimmed by 3 bases and 7 bases, with 10 bases remaining between them. In DNA form, the CDR3 reads TGTGCCAGCAGTTTCCTAACAGAAAATGAGCAGTTCTTC. Its translation is CASSFLTENEQFF.

This chain uses TRBV4-2 with TRBJ2-1; 10 nucleotides line up with TRBD2. Losses at the gene ends were 4 bases for V and 5 bases for J; bases not matched to a gene: 11. Germline lookup yields CDR1 LGHNA and CDR2 YNFKEQ. This CDR3 spans 17 amino acids. CDR3 bases: TGTGCCAGCAGCCCTAGCCTGGGGACTAGCGAGGACAATGAGCAGTTCTTC. It translates to CASSPSLGTSEDNEQFF.

This clonotype was recorded at least ten times. The chain employs TRBV6-5 and TRBJ2-7; 8 bases are a match to TRBD2. From germline, CDR1 is MNHEY and CDR2 SVGAGI. The CDR3 length is 14 residues. V lost 4 bases to trimming and J lost 1 base; unmatched junction nucleotides: 3. DNA for the CDR3: TGTGCCAGCAGTTCCTTAGCGGGATCCTACGAGCAGTACGTC. This codes for CASSSLAGSYEQYV.

This clonotype was seen a few times. The chain combines TRBV3-1 with TRBJ2-7; perhaps TRBD1 as D (5 bases). The V end lost 2 bases, the J end lost 4 bases, and 9 bases lay between the germline ends. The CDR3 has 13 amino acids. The V gene's germline CDR1 is LGHDT and CDR2 YNNKEL (reference sequence). DNA for the CDR3: TGTGCCAGCAGCCAATCGCAGGGTTACGAGCAGTACTTC. This gives the protein CASSQSQGYEQYF.

Comment on this clonotype: This CDR3 fails to terminate in the conserved phenylalanine or tryptophan, so it likely reflects a read error. The J gene is TRBJ2-3, the V gene TRBV6-5; 8 bases align to TRBD2. With 2 bases clipped from V and 6 bases from J, the junction kept 7 bases outside the gene matches. The CDR3 has 15 amino acids. CDR1 is MNHEY and CDR2 is SVGAGI in the germline V gene. The DNA for the CDR3 is TGTGCCAGCAGTTACGCTCCGGGAGGGAGGGATACGCAGTATTTG. Its translation: CASSYAPGGRDTQYL.

The chain carries TRBV7-2 and TRBJ2-5; 8 bases are shared with TRBD1. Losses at the gene ends were 2 bases for V and 2 bases for J; bases not matched to a gene: 7. Germline CDR1 reads SGHTA; CDR2 reads FQGNSA. The CDR3 runs 16 residues. This chain's CDR3 is CASSLRQGARQETQYF. CDR3 nucleotides: TGTGCCAGCAGCTTAAGGCAGGGGGCGAGACAAGAGACCCAGTACTTC.

This clonotype was seen at least ten times. V gene TRBV12-3 or TRBV12-4 combines with J gene TRBJ1-5; D uncertain. Trimming left V 7 bases short and J 3 bases short, with 16 bases between. The CDR3 extends over 15 amino acids. CDR3 nucleotides: TGTGCCAGCACCTCCGGTAAGGCCTTCAATCAGCCCCAGCATTTT. Its translation: CASTSGKAFNQPQHF.

This clonotype was found many times. V is TRBV7-9 and J is TRBJ2-2, with TRBD2 as a possible D gene (5 bases). Trimming cost V 5 bases and J 1 base, with 8 bases left between them. Germline lookup yields CDR1 SEHNR and CDR2 FQNEAQ (reference sequence). CDR3 length equals 14 residues. The CDR3 here is CASSPRGNTGELFF. The CDR3 DNA reads as TGTGCCAGCAGCCCCCGGGGGAACACCGGGGAGCTGTTTTTT.

V gene TRBV30 combines with J gene TRBJ2-2; no clear D gene. V shed 2 bases and J shed 5 bases, with 6 bases lying between them. CDR3 length: 12 residues. Germline assignment: CDR1 GTSNPN and CDR2 SVGIG (reference sequence). The chain's CDR3 is CAWSLGTGELFF. The CDR3 DNA is TGTGCCTGGAGTCTAGGTACCGGGGAGCTGTTTTTT.

This clonotype was detected many times. The chain combines TRBV29-1 with TRBJ1-1; D is unclear. V lost 5 bases and J 7 bases, leaving 23 bases between the germline ends. There are 15 residues in the CDR3. The germline gives CDR1 SQVTM, CDR2 ANQGSEA. The CDR3 DNA sequence: TGCAGCGTTACAGCACCAACCTTGATTATTCATGAAGCTTTCTTT. Protein sequence: CSVTAPTLIIHEAFF.

This clonotype has just a few counts. V and J are TRBV11-2 and TRBJ2-2; TRBD2 matches 9 bases. Germline CDR1 is SGHAT and CDR2 is FQNNGV. The CDR3 sequence is 17 residues long. Trimming at V came to 5 bases and at J to 2 bases, leaving 9 bases not matched to a gene. This chain's CDR3 is CASSASGTMANTGELFF. CDR3 in DNA: TGTGCCAGCAGCGCTAGCGGGACCATGGCAAACACCGGGGAGCTGTTTTTT.

The J gene is TRBJ1-2, the V gene TRBV5-1; the match to TRBD1 covers 9 bases. Germline-derived CDR1 and CDR2 are SGHRS and YFSETQ. The CDR3 length is 16 residues. Losses at the gene ends were 0 bases for V and 8 bases for J; bases not matched to a gene: 11. The CDR3 is CASSLASSGTGRGYTF. Written as DNA, the CDR3 is TGCGCCAGCAGCTTGGCCTCCTCAGGGACAGGGAGAGGCTACACCTTC.

V gene TRBV7-2 combines with J gene TRBJ2-1, with D perhaps TRBD2 (5 bases). The CDR3 runs 15 residues. The germline V gene encodes CDR1 SGHTA and CDR2 FQGNSA. Trimming took off 0 bases at V and 9 bases at J, with 15 bases between the two ends. The CDR3 loop is CASSLASQRRGEQFF. The CDR3 bases are TGTGCCAGCAGCTTAGCTTCCCAGCGTCGGGGTGAGCAGTTCTTC.

This sequence joins TRBV7-2 and TRBJ2-2; D is possibly TRBD2 (5 bases). Per germline, CDR1 SGHTA and CDR2 FQGNSA. The CDR3 is 13 amino acids. Between the trimmed V and J ends, which lost 11 bases and 4 bases, there was a span of 14 bases. The CDR3 sequence: CASQRGLTGELFF. CDR3 nucleotides: TGTGCCTCCCAACGGGGTCTCACCGGGGAGCTGTTTTTT.

In this sample, this clonotype turned up many times. CDR3 coding DNA: TGTGCCAGCAGTCCTGGCGGACAATACAATGAGCAGTTCTTC. Amino acid sequence: CASSPGGQYNEQFF. The V call is TRBV28, the J call TRBJ2-1, with D possibly being TRBD1 (5 bases). The V gene lost 5 bases and the J gene lost 4 bases, with 12 bases spanning the gap. CDR3 length: 14 amino acids. Germline lookup yields CDR1 MDHEN and CDR2 SYDVKM.

This clonotype was counted ten times or more. The chain carries TRBV10-3 and TRBJ1-1; D ambiguous. With 3 bases removed from V and 1 base from J, the gap between germline ends came to 9 bases. The CDR3 consists of 14 residues. Germline CDR1 is ENHRY and CDR2 is SYGVKD. The CDR3 spells CAISDSIENTEAFF. The CDR3 DNA reads TGTGCCATCAGTGACAGCATCGAGAACACTGAAGCTTTCTTT.

CDR3 in DNA: TGTGCCAGCAGCCCGCTCCCGGGAGATACGCAGTATTTT. It specifies CASSPLPGDTQYF. The chain is built from TRBV7-9 and TRBJ2-3, with D unresolved. Per germline, CDR1 SEHNR and CDR2 FQNEAQ (reference sequence). The V gene lost 5 bases and the J gene lost 5 bases, with 11 bases spanning the gap. The CDR3 loop spans 13 amino acids.

This clonotype was observed a handful of times. The chain couples TRBV6-1 to TRBJ2-7, with D maybe TRBD2 (6 bases). V lost 4 bases and J 4 bases, leaving 11 bases between the germline ends. This CDR3 spans 13 amino acids. Germline V gene lookup returns CDR1 MNHNS and CDR2 SASEGT. The CDR3 spells CASSVPGTYEQYV. The CDR3 DNA sequence: TGTGCCAGCAGTGTCCCCGGGACTTACGAGCAGTACGTC.